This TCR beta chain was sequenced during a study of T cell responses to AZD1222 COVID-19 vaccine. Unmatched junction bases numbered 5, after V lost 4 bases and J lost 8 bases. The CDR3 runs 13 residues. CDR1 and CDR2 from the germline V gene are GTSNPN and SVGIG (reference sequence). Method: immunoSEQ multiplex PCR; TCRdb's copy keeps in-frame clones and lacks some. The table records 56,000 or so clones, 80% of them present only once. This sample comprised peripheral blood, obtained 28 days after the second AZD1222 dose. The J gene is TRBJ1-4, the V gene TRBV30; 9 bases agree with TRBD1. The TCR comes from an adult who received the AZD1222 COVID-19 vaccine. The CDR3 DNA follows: TGTGCCTGGAAGGGGACAGGGCGAGAAAAACTGTTTTTT. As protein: CAWKGTGREKLFF.